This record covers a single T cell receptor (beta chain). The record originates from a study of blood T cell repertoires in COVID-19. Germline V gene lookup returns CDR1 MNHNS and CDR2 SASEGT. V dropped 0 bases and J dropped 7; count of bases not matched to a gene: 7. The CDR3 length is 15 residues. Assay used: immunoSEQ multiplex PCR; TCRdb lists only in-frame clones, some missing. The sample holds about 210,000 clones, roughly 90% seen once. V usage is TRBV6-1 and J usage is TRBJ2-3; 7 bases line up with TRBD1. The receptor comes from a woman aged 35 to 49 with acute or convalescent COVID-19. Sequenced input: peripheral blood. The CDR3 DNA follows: TGTGCCAGCAGTGAAGCGCTTCCGGGACAGTATACGCAGTATTTT. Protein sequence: CASSEALPGQYTQYF.